This T cell receptor beta chain was retrieved from a study of T cell changes during pregnancy in multiple sclerosis. TCRdb's table, derived via immunoSEQ multiplex PCR, lists solely in-frame clones and lacks some. The sample shows 70,000 to 100,000 clones, 90% to 95% of them seen only once. CDR3 size: 16 residues. Per germline, CDR1 SGHTA and CDR2 FQGNSA. V dropped 5 bases and J dropped 4; count of bases not matched to a gene: 8. This rearrangement joins TRBV7-2 to TRBJ2-3; TRBD2 aligns across 11 bases. The source material was peripheral blood, sampled in the third trimester of pregnancy. This clonotype was obtained from a female donor with multiple sclerosis, enrolled in a pregnancy study. The CDR3 nucleotides read TGTGCCAGCAGCCCCCGAGTAGCGGGAGGGCCAGATACGCAGTATTTT. This codes for CASSPRVAGGPDTQYF.